These 3 T cell receptor beta chains came from one sample sequenced in a study of T cells in Graves' hyperthyroidism and ophthalmopathy. RNA transcripts were the template for amplifying TCR beta CDR3 regions. The HTBI primer set served for first-round RT-PCR of the TCR CDR3. Using its own MiXCR run on the multiplex PCR reads, TCRdb lists one record per CDR3 protein. The table lists some 650,000 distinct CDR3 sequences, about a sixth of them singletons, with 2.5% to 4% in the top ten. The sequenced sample consisted of blood. The receptors were gathered from a woman between 40 and 50 years old with Graves' ophthalmopathy.

This clonotype was seen a handful of times. This chain uses TRBV7-9 with TRBJ2-3; either TRBD1 or TRBD2 may fit D (5 bases each). The germline gives CDR1 SEHNR, CDR2 FQNEAQ (reference sequence). The V end lost 4 bases, the J end lost 3 bases, and 8 bases lay between the germline ends. The CDR3 consists of 13 residues. The CDR3, as DNA: TGTGCCAGCAGCTCCGAGGGGACAGATACGCAGTATTTT. This translates into CASSSEGTDTQYF.

In its sample, this clonotype was seen a few times. This sequence joins TRBV15 and TRBJ1-1, with D possibly TRBD1 on 5 matching bases. V dropped 1 base and J dropped 4 bases, with 10 bases sitting between them. The CDR3 has 14 residues. CDR1 LNHNV and CDR2 YYDKDF come from the germline V gene (reference sequence). In DNA, the CDR3 is TGTGCCACCAGCAGAGCAGGGATTATCACTGAAGCTTTCTTT. Amino acids: CATSRAGIITEAFF. Together with reference TRBV15 and TRBJ1-1, the CDR3 gives the full variable domain: DAMVIQNPRYQVTQFGKPVTLSCSQTLNHNVMYWYQQKSSQAPKLLFHYYDKDFNNEADTPDNFQSRRPNTSFCFLDIRSPGLGDTAMYLCATSRAGIITEAFFGQGTRLTVV.

In its sample, this clonotype was seen many times. The gene calls are TRBV28 and TRBJ1-1; no firm D call. Between the trimmed V and J ends, which lost 6 bases and 0 bases, there was a span of 8 bases. Germline V gives CDR1 MDHEN, CDR2 SYDVKM. There are 13 residues in the CDR3. CDR3: CASRPQMNTEAFF. CDR3 nucleotides: TGTGCCAGCAGGCCTCAGATGAACACTGAAGCTTTCTTT.